This T cell receptor beta chain emerged from a study of identical twins. TCRdb re-called the 5' RACE reads through MiXCR, storing one row per CDR3 protein. The sample lists fewer than 900,000 distinct CDR3 sequences, around 21% occurring once. Trimming took 7 bases from V and 7 from J; bases not matched to a gene: 12. CDR1 and CDR2 from the germline V gene are SGHTA and FQGNSA. The CDR3 extends over 16 amino acids. Everyone who gave samples was a healthy Caucasian. These sequences were also reported in another study, on T cells expressing NK-cell markers. That work adds: Several of the donors also had these clonotypes leading their CD3+CD56-NKG2C+ fraction.

Sequencing input: PBMCs. V and J are TRBV7-2 and TRBJ2-5; 13 bases are shared with TRBD2. The sequence derives from a woman between 18 and 29 years old in good health. The DNA for the CDR3 is TGTGCCAGCACGATTGCCGGGACTAGCGGGACCCTGACCCAGTACTTC. It yields the protein CASTIAGTSGTLTQYF.